Following are 27 T cell receptor beta chains from one sample sequenced in a study of early T cells in non-severe SARS-CoV-2 infection. Each CDR3 protein is one row after TCRdb ran MiXCR on the 5' RACE reads. Counted here are about 130,000 distinct CDR3 sequences, 14% to 15% occurring once; the ten biggest clones make up 21%. Sample: whole blood. All receptors derive from an adult who was a healthcare worker with PCR-confirmed SARS-CoV-2 infection or an uninfected control (not recorded which).

The chain couples TRBV20-1 to TRBJ2-7; D tentatively fits TRBD1 or TRBD2 (6 bases each). CDR3 length: 12 residues. V was shortened by 3 bases and J by 4 bases, with 10 bases between the two germline ends. CDR1 DFQATT and CDR2 SNEGSKA come from the germline V gene (reference sequence). The CDR3 DNA follows: TGCAGTGCTAGCGGGGGCATTTACGAGCAGTACTTC. It encodes CSASGGIYEQYF.

This chain connects TRBV30 to TRBJ1-1, with D perhaps matching TRBD1 (5 bases). Germline V CDR1 and CDR2: GTSNPN, SVGIG (reference sequence). V lost 5 bases and J 5 bases, leaving 15 bases between the germline ends. The CDR3 sequence is 13 residues long. The CDR3 loop reads CAWRQGMGTEAFF. For the CDR3, the DNA is TGTGCCTGGCGGCAGGGAATGGGGACTGAAGCTTTCTTT.

This clonotype was picked up a small number of times. The chain has TRBV3-1 and TRBJ2-7, with 9 bases fitting TRBD1. Germline lookup yields CDR1 LGHDT and CDR2 YNNKEL (reference sequence). V dropped 4 bases and J dropped 5; count of bases not matched to a gene: 9. The CDR3 length is 15 residues. CDR3 sequence (DNA): TGTGCCAGCAGCCGCCCCGGGACAGGGAAGAACGAGCAGTACTTC. This codes for CASSRPGTGKNEQYF.

This clonotype was seen only a few times. The DNA of the CDR3 is TGTGCCAGCAGTAGGTTCGCGAACAATCAGCCCCAGCATTTT. Amino acids: CASSRFANNQPQHF. J is TRBJ1-5 and V is TRBV2; D remains ambiguous. The CDR3 is 14 amino acids. V lost 5 bases to trimming and J lost 3 bases, with 11 bases between them. The V gene's germline CDR1 is SNHLY and CDR2 FYNNEI.

On this clonotype itself: An end of the junction differs from the germline gene, which may be a read error. The chain links TRBV6-2 or TRBV6-3 to TRBJ1-1; TRBD1 matches 8 bases. CDR1 and CDR2 from the germline V gene are MNHEY and SVGEGT. The CDR3 covers 13 residues. CDR3 region: CASSSHTGGETFF. CDR3 bases: TGTGCCAGCAGTTCCCATACAGGGGGTGAAACTTTCTTT.

This clonotype was seen only a few times. The chain couples TRBV12-3 or TRBV12-4 to TRBJ1-5; the D gene is possibly TRBD1 (6 bases). V was clipped by 5 bases and J by 5 bases, with 10 bases between them. The CDR3 covers 13 residues. CDR3 DNA sequence: TGTGCCAGCAGTACCGGACAGTATCAGCCCCAGCATTTT. Translating gives CASSTGQYQPQHF.

This clonotype was picked up a small number of times. This chain links TRBV12-3 or TRBV12-4 with TRBJ1-6; D gene uncertain. Trimming stripped 8 bases from V and 0 bases from J, with 17 bases between. The CDR3 is 17 amino acids. CDR3: CASAQEVGSSYNSPLHF. The CDR3 DNA is TGTGCCAGCGCCCAGGAGGTCGGCAGCTCCTATAATTCACCCCTCCACTTT.

This clonotype was seen just once. As the CDR3 is not closed by the conserved phenylalanine or tryptophan, this likely results from a read error. The chain combines TRBV5-4 with TRBJ2-3, with a weak D call TRBD2 (7 bases). Trimming stripped 4 bases from V and 3 bases from J, with 18 bases between. Germline V gene data show CDR1 as SGHNT and CDR2 as YYREEE (reference sequence). The CDR3 runs to 16 residues. CDR3 bases: TGTGCCAGCAGCCCGGTAGTGGGGGGGCCAACAGATACGCAGTATTAT. It yields the protein CASSPVVGGPTDTQYY.

This clonotype appeared a few times. The chain uses TRBV5-1 and TRBJ1-5; 7 bases match TRBD1. Losses at the gene ends were 2 bases for V and 5 bases for J; bases not matched to a gene: 4. Germline V CDR1 and CDR2: SGHRS, YFSETQ. This CDR3 is built from 14 residues. The CDR3 reads CASSLRTGDQPQHF. The CDR3 DNA sequence: TGCGCCAGCAGCTTACGAACAGGGGATCAGCCCCAGCATTTT. The variable domain in full, completed from reference TRBV5-1 and TRBJ1-5, reads KAGVTQTPRYLIKTRGQQVTLSCSPISGHRSVSWYQQTPGQGLQFLFEYFSETQRNKGNFPGRFSGRQFSNSRSEMNVSTLELGDSALYLCASSLRTGDQPQHFGDGTRLSIL.

This clonotype has at least ten counts. The junction departs from the called germline gene at one end, perhaps through a read error. The chain is built from TRBV15 and TRBJ2-1; D is unresolved. Germline V gives CDR1 LNHNV, CDR2 YYDKDF (reference sequence). This CDR3 spans 18 amino acids. CDR3 sequence (DNA): TGTGCCACCAGCCGAGAGAAATGGTCATTCGGCAGGAACAATGAGCAGTTCTTC. This codes for CATSREKWSFGRNNEQFF.

The V gene is TRBV3-1, the J gene TRBJ2-5; a possible D gene is TRBD2 (5 bases). The V end lost 9 bases, the J end lost 7 bases, and 15 bases lay between the germline ends. The length of the CDR3 is 12 residues. Germline CDR1 LGHDT, CDR2 YNNKEL (reference sequence). The CDR3 coding sequence is TGTGCCAGGGCGGGCCTCGAAGGGACCCAGTACTTC. Translating gives CARAGLEGTQYF.

The chain joins TRBV3-1 to TRBJ2-5, with TRBD2 matching 11 bases. Germline V lookup: CDR1 LGHDT, CDR2 YNNKEL (reference sequence). The CDR3 covers 16 residues. The V and J ends lost 0 bases and 5 bases, in that order; junction bases with no gene match: 5. The CDR3 bases are TGTGCCAGCAGCCAAGAGAGACTAGCGGGGCGGGAGACCCAGTACTTC. Protein: CASSQERLAGRETQYF.

This clonotype was seen a few times. Here the CDR3 DNA reads TGTGCCAGCGTCAGAGAAGAGACCCAGTACTTC. Translating gives CASVREETQYF. The V call is TRBV3-1, the J call TRBJ2-5; D gene unclear. V lost 8 bases and J 3 bases, leaving 7 bases between the germline ends. The germline V gene has CDR1 LGHDT and CDR2 YNNKEL (reference sequence). This CDR3 region has 11 residues.

In its sample, this clonotype was seen a few times. The V gene is TRBV30, the J gene TRBJ1-5; D gene ambiguous. Trimming stripped 0 bases from V and 7 bases from J, with 16 bases between. Germline CDR1 reads GTSNPN; CDR2 reads SVGIG (reference sequence). The CDR3 has 15 residues. The CDR3 is CAWSVGGLREQPQHF. The CDR3 nucleotides are TGTGCCTGGAGTGTAGGAGGTCTTCGGGAGCAGCCCCAGCATTTT.

The sample holds a few counts of this clonotype. The genes are TRBV4-2 and TRBJ2-5, with 14 positions matching TRBD2. The CDR3 sequence is 18 residues long. Germline assignment: CDR1 LGHNA and CDR2 YNFKEQ. V gave up 1 base and J gave up 0 bases; unmatched junction bases: 4. The chain's CDR3 is CASSQGLAGGTYQETQYF. The CDR3 DNA reads TGTGCCAGCAGCCAAGGACTAGCGGGGGGGACCTACCAAGAGACCCAGTACTTC.

V gene TRBV19 combines with J gene TRBJ2-3; TRBD2 matches at 7 bases. V lost 9 bases, J lost 0 bases, and 3 bases stayed unmatched. Germline loops: CDR1 LNHDA, CDR2 SQIVND (reference sequence). This CDR3 is 13 amino acids long. The CDR3, as DNA: TGTGCCAGCCGTAGCGGGAGCACAGATACGCAGTATTTT. As protein: CASRSGSTDTQYF.

The rearrangement joins TRBV29-1 to TRBJ2-1; D might be TRBD2 (5 bases). Trimming removed 0 bases at V and 12 bases at J, with 12 bases between. CDR1 and CDR2 (germline): SQVTM, ANQGSEA. The CDR3 sequence is 12 residues long. The CDR3 DNA reads TGCAGCGTTGAAGAAGAGAGGGTGCGGCAGTTCTTC. This gives the protein CSVEEERVRQFF.

The rearrangement uses TRBV30 and TRBJ2-1, with 13 positions matching TRBD2. From germline, CDR1 is GTSNPN and CDR2 SVGIG (reference sequence). There are 15 residues in the CDR3. CDR3 amino acids: CSTSGGTLPYNEQFF. The CDR3 DNA is TGTTCGACTAGCGGGGGGACTCTGCCCTACAATGAGCAGTTCTTC. Full variable domain (remainder filled in from reference TRBV30 and TRBJ2-1): SQTIHQWPATLVQPVGSPLSLECTVEGTSNPNLYWYRQAAGRGLQLLFYSVGIGQISSEVPQNLSASRPQDRQFILSSKKLLLSDSGFYLCSTSGGTLPYNEQFFGPGTRLTVL.

This chain connects TRBV11-2 to TRBJ2-3, with 8 bases that match TRBD2. The CDR3 spans 16 residues. The germline V gene has CDR1 SGHAT and CDR2 FQNNGV. The junction had 13 bases not matched to a gene; V was cut back by 5 bases and J by 6 bases. The CDR3 bases are TGTGCCAGCAGCCTACCCCAGCGGGGGAGGGGCGATACGCAGTATTTT. It encodes CASSLPQRGRGDTQYF.

This chain joins TRBV5-1 and TRBJ2-7; D ambiguous. Germline loops: CDR1 SGHRS, CDR2 YFSETQ. The CDR3 contains 15 residues. The V end lost 1 base, the J end lost 2 bases, and 13 bases lay between the germline ends. The CDR3 sequence: CASSLFSSPTYEQYF. The CDR3 DNA reads as TGCGCCAGCAGCTTGTTCTCTTCTCCAACCTACGAGCAGTACTTC.

The chain combines TRBV7-2 with TRBJ1-5; D is possibly TRBD1 (6 bases). Germline CDR1 SGHTA, CDR2 FQGNSA. The CDR3 has 14 amino acids. The V gene lost 5 bases and the J gene lost 1 base, with 9 bases spanning the gap. CDR3 region: CASSRGQSNQPQHF. The CDR3 nucleotides read TGTGCCAGCAGCAGAGGACAGAGCAATCAGCCCCAGCATTTT.

This rearrangement joins TRBV5-1 to TRBJ2-3; a possible D gene is TRBD2 (5 bases). The CDR3 runs to 15 residues. Germline CDR1 is SGHRS and CDR2 is YFSETQ. Trimming took 2 bases from V and 1 from J, leaving 11 bases between them. CDR3 in amino acids: CASSLPSLRTDTQYF. CDR3 nucleotides: TGCGCCAGCAGCTTACCTAGCCTACGCACAGATACGCAGTATTTT.

The chain uses TRBV11-2 and TRBJ2-7; possibly TRBD1 for D (6 bases). This CDR3 contains 16 residues. V dropped 5 bases and J dropped 6 bases, with 23 bases sitting between them. Germline V gives CDR1 SGHAT, CDR2 FQNNGV. Here the CDR3 DNA reads TGTGCCAGCAGCCTCCAGGGGTCCATCCGAGGGGGCGAGCAGTACTTC. As protein: CASSLQGSIRGGEQYF.

The V gene is TRBV15, the J gene TRBJ1-2; D remains ambiguous. Germline CDR1 is LNHNV and CDR2 is YYDKDF (reference sequence). V was clipped by 1 base and J by 4 bases, with 10 bases between them. The CDR3 is 14 residues long. CDR3 coding DNA: TGTGCCACCAGCAGAGGGGCAGAGATCTATGGCTACACCTTC. It encodes CATSRGAEIYGYTF.

This clonotype came up many times. J is TRBJ2-7 and V is TRBV28, with 9 bases lining up with TRBD1. The CDR3 loop spans 16 amino acids. The V gene's germline CDR1 is MDHEN and CDR2 SYDVKM. J gave up 2 bases and V 5 bases, and 10 bases lay outside the gene matches. The CDR3 DNA sequence: TGTGCCAGCAGTCCCCTTGGGACAGGGAGCACCTACGAGCAGTACTTC. It encodes CASSPLGTGSTYEQYF.

This chain uses TRBV10-3 with TRBJ2-1, with D possibly matching TRBD1 (5 bases). The V and J ends lost 4 bases and 5 bases respectively, with 12 bases between them. This CDR3 comprises 14 residues. Germline assignment: CDR1 ENHRY and CDR2 SYGVKD. The CDR3 reads CAISAQGRHNEQFF. CDR3 coding DNA: TGTGCCATCAGTGCTCAGGGTAGGCACAATGAGCAGTTCTTC.

This clonotype was picked up many times. The CDR3 sequence is CASSLLGQETQYF. The DNA of the CDR3 is TGTGCCAGCAGCCTCCTCGGCCAAGAGACCCAGTACTTC. V is TRBV7-6 and J is TRBJ2-5, with D unresolved. The CDR3 consists of 13 residues. Germline V gene data show CDR1 as SGHVS and CDR2 as FNYEAQ. The ends were cut back, 5 bases at V and 1 base at J, with 8 bases in the middle.